This T cell receptor (beta chain) was identified in a study of cytomegalovirus exposure and HLA in healthy donors. Across the study: Clustering assigned approximately 79% of the approximately 400 genotyped donors to the Caucasian-associated ancestry cluster.

In the PCR, 60 Vbeta and 13 Jbeta primers were used. Clones were read by immunoSEQ multiplex PCR, and TCRdb kept only the in-frame ones, dropping some. The repertoire includes about 130,000 clones, around 78% of them detected once, and around 1.9% sits in the top ten. Study outcomes and limitations: Rare TCR sequences dominated, though some public TCRs recurred in many donors. Cytomegalovirus-associated status was assigned to 164 TCR beta chains. Evidence from a later analysis indicated that most CMV-associated TCR beta chains looked HLA-restricted.

For this clone: Its specificity is not known.

This receptor was taken from a woman aged 40 to 55 in good health and CMV-seronegative. Sample: PBMCs.

The CDR3 here is CASSQADRNTGELFF. For the CDR3, the DNA is TGCGCCAGCAGCCAGGCTGACAGGAACACCGGGGAGCTGTTTTTT. This rearrangement joins TRBV4-1 to TRBJ2-2; a possible D gene is TRBD1 (5 bases). V was pared by 3 bases and J by 1 base, with 9 bases between. This CDR3 spans 15 amino acids. In germline, CDR1 is MGHRA, CDR2 YSYEKL.